This is a list of T cell receptor beta chains from one sample in a study of blood T cell repertoires in COVID-19. Profiling relied on immunoSEQ multiplex PCR, and the TCRdb table lists in-frame clones only, not all of them. Among 55,000 to 85,000 clones listed, around nine tenths were seen once. Sequencing was performed on peripheral blood. The receptors here all came from a woman aged 18-29 years with acute or convalescent COVID-19. Each CDR3 is given with its conserved first and last residue. D genes are given only for firm matches. Rows may omit the clone size; those that give it use once, few, many or a size class.

TGTGCCAGCAGCTCTGGAGCGGGCCAGCCTAACTACGAGCAGTACTTC,CASSSGAGQPNYEQYF,TRBJ2-7,NA,NA,TRBV5-6
TGCGCCAGCACCCGAGAGTACGGCTATGGCTACACCTTC,CASTREYGYGYTF,TRBJ1-2,few,NA,TRBV4-1
TGTGCCAGCAGCTTAGCCGGGGGGGGTTGGGAGCAGTACTTC,CASSLAGGGWEQYF,TRBJ2-7,NA,TRBD2,TRBV11-2
TGTGCCAGCAGCGGGGGGGATTACAATGAGCAGTTCTTC,CASSGGDYNEQFF,TRBJ2-1,NA,TRBD2,TRBV6-5
TGTGCCAGCAGCCCGACTGGAAAAGAGACCCAGTACTTC,CASSPTGKETQYF,TRBJ2-5,few,NA,TRBV11-1
TGTGCCAGCAGCTATATCCTGGCTCACGGGGGGGAAGAGACCCAGTACTTC,CASSYILAHGGEETQYF,TRBJ2-5,NA,TRBD2,TRBV7-9
TGTGCCAGCAGCCACCTCCGGACAGGGGGCACCGGGGAGCTGTTTTTT,CASSHLRTGGTGELFF,TRBJ2-2,once,TRBD1,TRBV28
TGTGCCAGCACCGATGGGGCGGGAGGAAACAGCAATGAGCAGTTCTTC,CASTDGAGGNSNEQFF,TRBJ2-1,few,TRBD2,TRBV2
TGTGCCAGTAGAGGGACTTTGGACTATGGCTACACCTTC,CASRGTLDYGYTF,TRBJ1-2,NA,NA,TRBV19
TGTGCCAGCAGCTTATTAGCGGACAACTCCTACGAGCAGTACTTC,CASSLLADNSYEQYF,TRBJ2-7,NA,NA,TRBV11-2
TGTGCCACCAGCAGAAGGACTAGCGGGGGGGCGGATGAGCAGTTCTTC,CATSRRTSGGADEQFF,TRBJ2-1,NA,TRBD2,TRBV15
TGCGCCAGCAGTCAGGACAGGGATGAAAAACTGTTTTTT,CASSQDRDEKLFF,TRBJ1-4,few,TRBD1,TRBV4-3
TGTGCCAGCAGTTCCAGGGTAGGCTATGGCTACACCTTC,CASSSRVGYGYTF,TRBJ1-2,NA,NA,TRBV28
TGTGCCAGTAGTGCATCACAGGGCTATGGCTACACCTTC,CASSASQGYGYTF,TRBJ1-2,NA,NA,TRBV19
TGTGCCTGGGACACAGGGGCCACTGAAGCTTTCTTT,CAWDTGATEAFF,TRBJ1-1,NA,TRBD1,TRBV30
TGTGCCAGCAGCCGAGACAGGGGGCTTACTGAAGCTTTCTTT,CASSRDRGLTEAFF,TRBJ1-1,NA,TRBD1,TRBV6-5
TGTGCCAGCCGAGCGTCTTTCTCTGGAAACACCATATATTTT,CASRASFSGNTIYF,TRBJ1-3,NA,NA,TRBV6-5
TGTGCCAGCAGCTTGCAGCGGATGAACACTGAAGCTTTCTTT,CASSLQRMNTEAFF,TRBJ1-1,few,NA,TRBV5-5
TGCGCCAGCAGCCAAGTGGTTGCAAGCAGCGGTTCACCCCTCCACTTT,CASSQVVASSGSPLHF,TRBJ1-6,NA,NA,TRBV4-1
TGTGCCAGCAGTTACAGGACTAGCGGGAGCTACGAGCAGTACTTC,CASSYRTSGSYEQYF,TRBJ2-7,NA,TRBD2,TRBV6-5
TGTGCCCCAACTCAGGGGACGCTAAGTACTGAAGACACTGAAGCTTTCTTT,CAPTQGTLSTEDTEAFF,TRBJ1-1,NA,NA,TRBV24-1
TGTGCCATCAGTGATGGGGGTACTAGCGGGAGGACCTACGAGCAGTACTTC,CAISDGGTSGRTYEQYF,TRBJ2-7,NA,TRBD2,TRBV10-3
TGTGCCAGCAGTTTATATCCGGGTGATAATGAAAAACTGTTTTTT,CASSLYPGDNEKLFF,TRBJ1-4,NA,NA,TRBV27
TGTGCCAGCAGTTTTTACTTATCCTACGAGCAGTACTTC,CASSFYLSYEQYF,TRBJ2-7,NA,NA,TRBV28
TGTGCCAGCAGATCTAGGGGTTCCGGCTCAGGCGAGCAGTTCTTC,CASRSRGSGSGEQFF,TRBJ2-1,NA,NA,TRBV7-9
TGTGCCAGCTCACGTATCCGGGACTCCTCTGGAAACACCATATATTTT,CASSRIRDSSGNTIYF,TRBJ1-3,NA,NA,TRBV18
TGTGCCAGCAGTTTGGGTGGGTCCGGACTACAAGAGACCCAGTACTTC,CASSLGGSGLQETQYF,TRBJ2-5,NA,NA,TRBV28